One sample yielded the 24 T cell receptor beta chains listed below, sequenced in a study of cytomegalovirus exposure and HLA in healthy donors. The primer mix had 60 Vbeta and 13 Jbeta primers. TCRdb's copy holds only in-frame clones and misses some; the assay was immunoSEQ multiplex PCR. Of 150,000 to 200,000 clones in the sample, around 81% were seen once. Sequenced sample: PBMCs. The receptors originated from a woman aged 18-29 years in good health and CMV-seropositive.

This CDR3 reads CASSLAGTRNTEAFF. In DNA, the CDR3 is TGCGCCAGCAGCTTGGCCGGGACAAGGAACACTGAAGCTTTCTTT. The chain recombines TRBV5-1 with TRBJ1-1; maybe TRBD1 (6 bases). The CDR3 length is 15 residues. Germline V gives CDR1 SGHRS, CDR2 YFSETQ. Trimming stripped 0 bases from V and 1 base from J, with 10 bases between.

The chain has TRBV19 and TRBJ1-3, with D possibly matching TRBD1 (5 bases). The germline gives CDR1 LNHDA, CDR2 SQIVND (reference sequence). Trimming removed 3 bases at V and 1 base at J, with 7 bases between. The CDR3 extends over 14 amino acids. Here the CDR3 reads CASSITGSGNTIYF. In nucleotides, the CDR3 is TGTGCCAGTAGTATTACAGGATCTGGAAACACCATATATTTT. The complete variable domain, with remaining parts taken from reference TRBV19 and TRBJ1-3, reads DGGITQSPKYLFRKEGQNVTLSCEQNLNHDAMYWYRQDPGQGLRLIYYSQIVNDFQKGDIAEGYSVSREKKESFPLTVTSAQKNPTAFYLCASSITGSGNTIYFGEGSWLTVV.

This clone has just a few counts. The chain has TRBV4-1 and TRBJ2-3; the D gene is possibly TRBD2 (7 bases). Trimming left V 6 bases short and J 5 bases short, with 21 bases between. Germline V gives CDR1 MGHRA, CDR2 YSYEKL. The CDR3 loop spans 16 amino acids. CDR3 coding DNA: TGCGCCAGCAGACTGGAGGGGGGGGCAGTGGTAGATACGCAGTATTTT. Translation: CASRLEGGAVVDTQYF.

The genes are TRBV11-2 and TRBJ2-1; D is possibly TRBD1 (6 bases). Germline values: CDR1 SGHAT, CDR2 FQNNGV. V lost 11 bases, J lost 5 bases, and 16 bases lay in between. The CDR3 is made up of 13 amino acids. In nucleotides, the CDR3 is TGTGCCTTGGGGCAGGGGTACAACAATGAGCAGTTCTTC. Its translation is CALGQGYNNEQFF.

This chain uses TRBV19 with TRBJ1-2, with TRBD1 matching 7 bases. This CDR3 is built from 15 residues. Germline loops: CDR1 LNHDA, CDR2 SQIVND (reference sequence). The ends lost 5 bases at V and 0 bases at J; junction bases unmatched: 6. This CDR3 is CASSLRQGTNYGYTF. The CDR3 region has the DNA TGTGCCAGTAGTCTAAGACAGGGAACTAACTATGGCTACACCTTC. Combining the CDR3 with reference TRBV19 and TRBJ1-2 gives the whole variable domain DGGITQSPKYLFRKEGQNVTLSCEQNLNHDAMYWYRQDPGQGLRLIYYSQIVNDFQKGDIAEGYSVSREKKESFPLTVTSAQKNPTAFYLCASSLRQGTNYGYTFGSGTRLTVV.

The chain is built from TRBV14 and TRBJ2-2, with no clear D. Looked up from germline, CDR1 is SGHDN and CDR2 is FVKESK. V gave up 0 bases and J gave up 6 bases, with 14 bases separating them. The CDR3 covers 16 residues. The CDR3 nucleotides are TGTGCCAGCAGCCAAGATCCGGCGGTGCCCGCCGGGGAGCTGTTTTTT. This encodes CASSQDPAVPAGELFF. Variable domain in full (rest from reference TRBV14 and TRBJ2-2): EAGVTQFPSHSVIEKGQTVTLRCDPISGHDNLYWYRRVMGKEIKFLLHFVKESKQDESGMPNNRFLAERTGGTYSTLKVQPAELEDSGVYFCASSQDPAVPAGELFFGEGSRLTVL.

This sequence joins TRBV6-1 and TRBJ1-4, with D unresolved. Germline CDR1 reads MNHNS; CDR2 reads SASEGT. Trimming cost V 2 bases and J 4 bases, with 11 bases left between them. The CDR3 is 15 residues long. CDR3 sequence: CASSEWPEDNEKLFF. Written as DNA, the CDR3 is TGTGCCAGCAGTGAATGGCCCGAAGATAATGAAAAACTGTTTTTT.

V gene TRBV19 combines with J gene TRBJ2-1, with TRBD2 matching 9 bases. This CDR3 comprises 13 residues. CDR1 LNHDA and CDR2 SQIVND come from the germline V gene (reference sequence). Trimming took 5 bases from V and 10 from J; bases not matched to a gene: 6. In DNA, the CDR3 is TGTGCCAGTAGTGGATGGACTAGCGACGAGCAGTTCTTC. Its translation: CASSGWTSDEQFF.

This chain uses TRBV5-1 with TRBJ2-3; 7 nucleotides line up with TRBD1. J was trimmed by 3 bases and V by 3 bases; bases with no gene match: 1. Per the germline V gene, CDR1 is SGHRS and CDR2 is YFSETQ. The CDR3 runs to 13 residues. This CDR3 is CASSSTGTDTQYF. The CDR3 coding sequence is TGCGCCAGCAGCTCGACAGGGACAGATACGCAGTATTTT.

Here the CDR3 DNA reads TGTGCCAGCAGCTTCACAGATAGCAATCAGCCCCAGCATTTT. Its translation: CASSFTDSNQPQHF. The rearrangement joins TRBV7-9 to TRBJ1-5; D call uncertain. Trimming stripped 3 bases from V and 0 bases from J, with 6 bases between. The length of the CDR3 is 14 residues. From germline, CDR1 is SEHNR and CDR2 FQNEAQ (reference sequence).

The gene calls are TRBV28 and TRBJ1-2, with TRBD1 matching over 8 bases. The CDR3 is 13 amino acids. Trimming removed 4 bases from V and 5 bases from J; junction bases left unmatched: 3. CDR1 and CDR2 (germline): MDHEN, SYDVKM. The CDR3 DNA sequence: TGTGCCAGCAGTTGGACAGGGAGGTATGGCTACACCTTC. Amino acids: CASSWTGRYGYTF.

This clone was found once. CDR3 residues: CASSITPGLSINEQFF. The CDR3 region has the DNA TGCGCCAGCAGCATCACCCCCGGACTGTCGATCAATGAGCAGTTCTTC. This chain connects TRBV5-1 to TRBJ2-1, with D perhaps TRBD2 (5 bases). The CDR3 is made up of 16 amino acids. Germline V lookup: CDR1 SGHRS, CDR2 YFSETQ. V was pared by 4 bases and J by 6 bases, with 20 bases between.

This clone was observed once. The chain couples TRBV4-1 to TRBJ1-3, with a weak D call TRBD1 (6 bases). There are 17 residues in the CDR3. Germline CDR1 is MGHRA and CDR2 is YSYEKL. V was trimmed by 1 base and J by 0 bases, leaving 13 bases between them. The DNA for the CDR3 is TGCGCCAGCAGCCAAGGGAGTACAGGGTTCTCTGGAAACACCATATATTTT. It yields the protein CASSQGSTGFSGNTIYF.

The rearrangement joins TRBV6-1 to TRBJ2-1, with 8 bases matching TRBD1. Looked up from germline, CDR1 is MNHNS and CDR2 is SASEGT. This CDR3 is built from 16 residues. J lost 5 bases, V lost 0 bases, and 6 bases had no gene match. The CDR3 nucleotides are TGTGCCAGCAGTGAAGCAGAAGGACAGGGAGACAATGAGCAGTTCTTC. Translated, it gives CASSEAEGQGDNEQFF.

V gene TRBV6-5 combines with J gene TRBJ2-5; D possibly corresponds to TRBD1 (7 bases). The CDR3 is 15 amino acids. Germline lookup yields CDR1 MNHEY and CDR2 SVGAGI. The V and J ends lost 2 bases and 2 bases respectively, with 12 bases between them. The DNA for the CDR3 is TGTGCCAGCAGTTACGGGCAGGGGGGACAAGAGACCCAGTACTTC. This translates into CASSYGQGGQETQYF.

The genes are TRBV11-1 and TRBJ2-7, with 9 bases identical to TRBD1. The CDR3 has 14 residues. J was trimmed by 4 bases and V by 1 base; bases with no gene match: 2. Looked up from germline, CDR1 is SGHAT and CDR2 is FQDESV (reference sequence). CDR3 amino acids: CASSLGGQGYEQYF. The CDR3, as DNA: TGTGCCAGCAGCTTAGGGGGACAGGGATACGAGCAGTACTTC.

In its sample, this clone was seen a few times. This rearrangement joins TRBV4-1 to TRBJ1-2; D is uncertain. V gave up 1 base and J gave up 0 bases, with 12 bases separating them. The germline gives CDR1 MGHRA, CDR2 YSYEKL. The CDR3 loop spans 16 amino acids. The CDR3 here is CASSQGSDLANYGYTF. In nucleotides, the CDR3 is TGCGCCAGCAGCCAAGGGAGTGATTTGGCTAACTATGGCTACACCTTC.

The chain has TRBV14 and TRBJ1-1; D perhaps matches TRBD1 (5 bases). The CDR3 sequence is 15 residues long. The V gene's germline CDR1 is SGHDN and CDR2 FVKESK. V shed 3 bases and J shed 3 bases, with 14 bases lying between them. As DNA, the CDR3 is TGTGCCAGCAGCCAGCGTCCAGGGATGTACACTGAAGCTTTCTTT. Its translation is CASSQRPGMYTEAFF.

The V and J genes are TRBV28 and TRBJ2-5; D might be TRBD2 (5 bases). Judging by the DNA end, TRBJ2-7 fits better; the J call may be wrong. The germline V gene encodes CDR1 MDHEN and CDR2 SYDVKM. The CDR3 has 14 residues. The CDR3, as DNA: TGTGCCAGCAGTCCCCTAGCACCCACCCCCGAGCAGTACTTC. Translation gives CASSPLAPTPEQYF.

The CDR3 DNA reads TGCGCCAGCAGCCGCGGACAGGGGGCCCTGAGGACCGGGGAGCTGTTTTTT. Encoded protein: CASSRGQGALRTGELFF. This chain links TRBV4-1 with TRBJ2-2, with 11 nucleotides matching TRBD1. Germline CDR1 reads MGHRA; CDR2 reads YSYEKL. V shed 4 bases, J shed 5 bases, and the junction held 9 bases outside the gene matches. CDR3 length equals 17 residues.

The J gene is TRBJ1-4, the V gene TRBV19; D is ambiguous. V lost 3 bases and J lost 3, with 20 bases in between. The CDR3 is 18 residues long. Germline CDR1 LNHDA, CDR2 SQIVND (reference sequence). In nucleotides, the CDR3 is TGTGCCAGTAGTATGGAGGTTAAGTGGGAAAGTGCTAATGAAAAACTGTTTTTT. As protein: CASSMEVKWESANEKLFF.

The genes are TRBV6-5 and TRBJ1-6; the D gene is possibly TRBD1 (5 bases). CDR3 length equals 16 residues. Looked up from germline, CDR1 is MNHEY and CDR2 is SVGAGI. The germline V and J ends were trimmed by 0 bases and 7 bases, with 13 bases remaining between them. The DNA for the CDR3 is TGTGCCAGCAGTTACTCGGGCGGGACGGGGAATTCACCCCTCCACTTT. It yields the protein CASSYSGGTGNSPLHF.

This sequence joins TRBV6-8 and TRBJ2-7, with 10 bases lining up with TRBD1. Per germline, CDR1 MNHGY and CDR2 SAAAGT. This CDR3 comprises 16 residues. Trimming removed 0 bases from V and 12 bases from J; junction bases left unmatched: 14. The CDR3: CASSYSTGTGERMRYF. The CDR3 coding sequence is TGTGCCAGCAGTTACTCGACCGGGACAGGGGAACGGATGCGGTACTTC.

CDR3 DNA sequence: TGTGCCATCAGTGAGGCTCCAGGAGGGTTCCCGGGCTACACCTTC. This translates into CAISEAPGGFPGYTF. This chain links TRBV10-3 with TRBJ1-2; the D is unclear. The CDR3 covers 15 residues. Germline-derived CDR1 and CDR2 are ENHRY and SYGVKD. With 2 bases removed from V and 8 bases from J, the gap between germline ends came to 18 bases.